A selection of T cell receptor beta chains follows, all from one sample in a study of cytotoxic CD8 clonotypes in ibrutinib-treated CLL. Profiled with immunoSEQ multiplex PCR; TCRdb holds only in-frame clones, not every one. Of 250,000 to 350,000 clones listed, 70% to 80% are singletons. The starting material was PBMCs, obtained at disease progression, from a patient treated with ibrutinib. The receptors derive from a human donor with chronic lymphocytic leukemia. The CDR3 runs from the conserved cysteine through the conserved F or W. A D gene is named only where the DNA matches it firmly.

TRBV5-4,TRBJ2-5,.,TGTGCCAGCAGCTTACGACCGGGGGCCCGGGAGACCCAGTACTTC,CASSLRPGARETQYF
TRBV6-5,TRBJ1-1,.,TGTGCCAGCAGTGAAATTAGGGCGGAAGCTTTCTTT,CASSEIRAEAFF
TRBV27,TRBJ2-1,TRBD2,TGTGCCGGCGTTAGGGCTAGCGGGGGGCCAAAGTCCTACAATGAGCAGTTCTTC,CAGVRASGGPKSYNEQFF
TRBV11-1,TRBJ2-4,.,TGTGCCAGCAGCCCCCTCCAGAGAGGGGGGAACATTCAGTACTTC,CASSPLQRGGNIQYF
TRBV14,TRBJ1-2,.,TGTGCCACCTGGACAGCTTTCTATGGCTACACCTTC,CATWTAFYGYTF
TRBV7-9,TRBJ2-4,TRBD1,TGTGCCAGCAGCCCTACAGGGGGCGAAGCCAAAAACATTCAGTACTTC,CASSPTGGEAKNIQYF
TRBV7-3,TRBJ2-7,TRBD1,TGTGCCAGCAGCTTGGGGACAGGCATGACCTACGAGCAGTACTTC,CASSLGTGMTYEQYF
TRBV5-1,TRBJ2-7,.,TGCGCCAGCACCCCTTATCAAAGCTCCTACGAGCAGTACTTC,CASTPYQSSYEQYF
TRBV29-1,TRBJ1-1,TRBD1,TGCAGCGTACCCAGGACAGGGGGCACTCTCTCCACTGAAGCTTTCTTT,CSVPRTGGTLSTEAFF
TRBV7-3,TRBJ2-2,TRBD2,TGTGCCAGCAGCTCGAACCGAGCGGGAACGGTCGGGGAGCTGTTTTTT,CASSSNRAGTVGELFF
TRBV7-2,TRBJ2-2,.,TGTGCCAGCAGCTCCCGGTACACCGGGGAGCTGTTTTTT,CASSSRYTGELFF